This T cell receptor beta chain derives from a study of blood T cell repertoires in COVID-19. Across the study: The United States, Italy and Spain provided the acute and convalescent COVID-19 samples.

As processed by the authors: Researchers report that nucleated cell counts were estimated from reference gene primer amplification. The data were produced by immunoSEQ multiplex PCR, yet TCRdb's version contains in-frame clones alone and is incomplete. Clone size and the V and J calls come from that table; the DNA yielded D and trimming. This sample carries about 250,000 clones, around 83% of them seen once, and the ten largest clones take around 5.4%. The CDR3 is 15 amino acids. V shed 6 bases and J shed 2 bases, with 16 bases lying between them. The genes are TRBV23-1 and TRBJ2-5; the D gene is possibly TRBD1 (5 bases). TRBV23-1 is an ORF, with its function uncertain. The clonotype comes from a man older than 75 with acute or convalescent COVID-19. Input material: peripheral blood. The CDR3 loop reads CASSSLPQGQETQYF. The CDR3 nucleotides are TGCGCCAGCAGCTCCCTACCCCAGGGTCAAGAGACCCAGTACTTC.